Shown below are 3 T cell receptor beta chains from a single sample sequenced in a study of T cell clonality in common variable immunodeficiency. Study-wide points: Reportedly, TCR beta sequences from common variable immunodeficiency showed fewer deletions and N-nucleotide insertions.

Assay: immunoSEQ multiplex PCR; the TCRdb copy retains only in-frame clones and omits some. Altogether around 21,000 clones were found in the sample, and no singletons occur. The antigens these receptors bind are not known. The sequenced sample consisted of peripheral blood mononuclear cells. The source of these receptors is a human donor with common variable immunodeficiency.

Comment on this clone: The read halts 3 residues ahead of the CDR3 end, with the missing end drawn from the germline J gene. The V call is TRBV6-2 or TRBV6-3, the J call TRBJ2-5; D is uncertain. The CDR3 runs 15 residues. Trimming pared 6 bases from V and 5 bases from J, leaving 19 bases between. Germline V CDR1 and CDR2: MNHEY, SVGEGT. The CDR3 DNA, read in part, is TGTGCCAGCAGCCCCCATGTGCCGGGTAGGGAGACC. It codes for CASSPHVPGRET. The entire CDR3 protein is CASSPHVPGRETQYF.

CDR3 sequence reads: CASSRGRGHEKLFF. CDR3 DNA, as far as it was read: TGCGCCAGCAGTCGGGGCAGGGGGCATGAAAAA. The gene calls are TRBV23-1 and TRBJ1-4, with 8 bases lining up with TRBD1. The missing CDR3 end, 3 residues past where the read stops, is filled in from the germline J gene. TRBV23-1 is known as an ORF, though its function is uncertain. The CDR3 is 14 amino acids. V trimming: 4 bases; J trimming: 6 bases; junction bases outside the gene matches: 4.

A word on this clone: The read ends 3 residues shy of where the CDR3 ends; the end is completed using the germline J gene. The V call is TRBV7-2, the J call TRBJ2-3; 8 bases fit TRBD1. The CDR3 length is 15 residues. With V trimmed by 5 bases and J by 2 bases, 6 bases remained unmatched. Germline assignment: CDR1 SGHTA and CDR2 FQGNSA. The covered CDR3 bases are TGTGCCAGCAGCCCCCGGGACAGGTTCACAGATACG. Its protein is CASSPRDRFTDT. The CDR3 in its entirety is CASSPRDRFTDTQYF.